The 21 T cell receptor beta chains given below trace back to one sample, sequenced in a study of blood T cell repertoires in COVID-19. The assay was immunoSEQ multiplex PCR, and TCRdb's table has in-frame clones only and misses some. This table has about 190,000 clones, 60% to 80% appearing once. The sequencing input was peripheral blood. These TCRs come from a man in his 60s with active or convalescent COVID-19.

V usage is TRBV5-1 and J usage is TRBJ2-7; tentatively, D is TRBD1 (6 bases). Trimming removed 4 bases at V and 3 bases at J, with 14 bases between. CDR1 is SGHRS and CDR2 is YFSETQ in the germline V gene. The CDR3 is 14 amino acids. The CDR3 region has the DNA TGCGCCAGCAGCCTGCGGTCAGGGGACTACGAGCAGTACTTC. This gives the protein CASSLRSGDYEQYF.

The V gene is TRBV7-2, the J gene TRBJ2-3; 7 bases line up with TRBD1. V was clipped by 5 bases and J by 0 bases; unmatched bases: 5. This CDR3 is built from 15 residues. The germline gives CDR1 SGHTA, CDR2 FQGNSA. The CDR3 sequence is CASSPRTGSTDTQYF. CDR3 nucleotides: TGTGCCAGCAGCCCCCGGACAGGCAGCACAGATACGCAGTATTTT.

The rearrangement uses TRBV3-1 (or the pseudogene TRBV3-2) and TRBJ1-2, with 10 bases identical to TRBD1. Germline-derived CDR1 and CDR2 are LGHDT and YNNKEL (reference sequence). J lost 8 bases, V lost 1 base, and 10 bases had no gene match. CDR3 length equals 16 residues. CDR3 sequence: CASSQGPGQGHRGYTF. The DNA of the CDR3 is TGTGCCAGCAGCCAAGGACCGGGACAGGGGCATCGGGGCTACACCTTC.

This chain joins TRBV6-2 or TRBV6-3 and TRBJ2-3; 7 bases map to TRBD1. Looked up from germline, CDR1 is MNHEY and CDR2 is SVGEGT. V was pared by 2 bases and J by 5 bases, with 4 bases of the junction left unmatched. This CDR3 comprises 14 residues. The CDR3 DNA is TGTGCCAGCAGTTACACAGGGGAAGGAGATACGCAGTATTTT. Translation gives CASSYTGEGDTQYF.

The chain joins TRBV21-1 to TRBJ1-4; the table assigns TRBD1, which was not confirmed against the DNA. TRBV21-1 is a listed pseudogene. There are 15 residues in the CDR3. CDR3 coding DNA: TGTGCCAGCAGCGCCCCCGGGACAGCGAACGAAAAACTGTTTTTT. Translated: CASSAPGTANEKLFF.

CDR3 in DNA: TGTGCCAGCAGCTCTACGCCGGGACAGTCCTACGAGCAGTACTTC. This translates into CASSSTPGQSYEQYF. J is TRBJ2-7 and V is TRBV7-6; 7 bases fit TRBD1. Trimming cost V 4 bases and J 1 base; bases outside gene matches: 7. The CDR3 is 15 residues long. Germline CDR1 is SGHVS and CDR2 is FNYEAQ.

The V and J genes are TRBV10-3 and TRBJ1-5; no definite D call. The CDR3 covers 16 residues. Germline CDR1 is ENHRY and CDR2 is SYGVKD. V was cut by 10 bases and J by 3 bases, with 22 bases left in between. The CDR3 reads CATHHAAEIINQPQHF. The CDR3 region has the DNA TGTGCCACCCATCACGCGGCAGAAATTATCAATCAGCCCCAGCATTTT.

CDR3 loop: CASRMVQGAYSGSYYNEQFF. CDR3 nucleotides: TGTGCCAGCAGAATGGTGCAAGGGGCCTATAGCGGGAGTTACTACAATGAGCAGTTCTTC. The gene calls are TRBV27 and TRBJ2-1; 9 bases are shared with TRBD2. The V segment lost 6 bases and the J segment 3 bases; nucleotides outside the gene matches: 21. Germline-derived CDR1 and CDR2 are MNHEY and SMNVEV (reference sequence). The CDR3 has 20 residues.

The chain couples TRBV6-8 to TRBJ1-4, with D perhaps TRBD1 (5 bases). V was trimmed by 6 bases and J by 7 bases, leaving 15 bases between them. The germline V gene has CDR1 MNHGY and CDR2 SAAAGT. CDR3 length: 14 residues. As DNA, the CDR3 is TGTGCCAGCAGCATCAGGGTGTTTCGTGAAAAACTGTTTTTT. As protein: CASSIRVFREKLFF.

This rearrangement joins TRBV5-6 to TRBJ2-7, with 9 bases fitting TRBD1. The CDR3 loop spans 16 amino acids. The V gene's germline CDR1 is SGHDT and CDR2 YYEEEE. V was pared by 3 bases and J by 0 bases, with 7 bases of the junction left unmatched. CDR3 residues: CASSSGQGLSSYEQYF. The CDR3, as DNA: TGTGCCAGCAGCTCTGGACAGGGGCTGAGCTCCTACGAGCAGTACTTC.

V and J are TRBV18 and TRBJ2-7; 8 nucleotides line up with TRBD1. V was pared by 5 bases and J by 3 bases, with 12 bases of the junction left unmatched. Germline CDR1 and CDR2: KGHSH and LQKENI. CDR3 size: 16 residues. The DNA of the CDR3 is TGTGCCAGCTCATCTGGGGCAGGGGGCACAAGCTACGAGCAGTACTTC. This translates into CASSSGAGGTSYEQYF.

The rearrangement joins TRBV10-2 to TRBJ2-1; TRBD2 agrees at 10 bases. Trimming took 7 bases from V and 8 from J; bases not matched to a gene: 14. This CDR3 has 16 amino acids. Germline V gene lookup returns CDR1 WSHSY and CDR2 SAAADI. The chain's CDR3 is CASMNSSGSWKDEQFF. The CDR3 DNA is TGCGCCAGCATGAATTCTAGCGGGAGTTGGAAGGATGAGCAGTTCTTC.

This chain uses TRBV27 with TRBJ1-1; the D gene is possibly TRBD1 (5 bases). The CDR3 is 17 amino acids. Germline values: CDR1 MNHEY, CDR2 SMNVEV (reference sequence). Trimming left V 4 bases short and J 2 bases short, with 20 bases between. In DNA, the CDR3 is TGTGCCAGCAGTTCCTGGCCCGGGAGGAGGGGAAACACTGAAGCTTTCTTT. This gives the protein CASSSWPGRRGNTEAFF.

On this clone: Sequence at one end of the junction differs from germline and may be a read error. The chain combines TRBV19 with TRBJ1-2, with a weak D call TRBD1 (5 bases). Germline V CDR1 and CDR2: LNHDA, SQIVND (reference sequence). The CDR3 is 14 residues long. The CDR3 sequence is CASSTAGLSGYTAF. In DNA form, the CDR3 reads TGTGCCAGTAGTACGGCGGGACTATCGGGCTATACCGCCTTC.

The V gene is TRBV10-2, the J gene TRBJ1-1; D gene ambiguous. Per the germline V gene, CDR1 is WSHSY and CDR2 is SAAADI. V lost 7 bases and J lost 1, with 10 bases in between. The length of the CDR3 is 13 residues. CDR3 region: CASNPTTNTEAFF. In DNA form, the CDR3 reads TGCGCCAGCAACCCGACAACGAACACTGAAGCTTTCTTT.

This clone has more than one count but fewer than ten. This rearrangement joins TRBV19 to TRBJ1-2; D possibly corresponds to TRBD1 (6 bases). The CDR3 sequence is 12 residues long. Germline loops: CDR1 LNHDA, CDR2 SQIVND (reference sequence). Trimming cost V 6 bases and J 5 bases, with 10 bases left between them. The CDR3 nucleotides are TGTGCCAGTAGGGACAGCAGTTATGGCTACACCTTC. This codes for CASRDSSYGYTF.

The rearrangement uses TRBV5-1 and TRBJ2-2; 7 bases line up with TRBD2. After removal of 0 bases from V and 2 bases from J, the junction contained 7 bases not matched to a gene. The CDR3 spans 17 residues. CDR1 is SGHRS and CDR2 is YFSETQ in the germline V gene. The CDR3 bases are TGCGCCAGCAGCTTGGGGGGGACTACTCGAAACACCGGGGAGCTGTTTTTT. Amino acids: CASSLGGTTRNTGELFF.

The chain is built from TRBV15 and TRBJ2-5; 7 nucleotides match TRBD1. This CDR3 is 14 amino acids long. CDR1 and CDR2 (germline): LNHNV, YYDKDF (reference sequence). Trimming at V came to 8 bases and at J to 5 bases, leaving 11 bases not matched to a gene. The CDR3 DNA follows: TGTGCCACCCGGCAGGACAGGCAGGGGGAGACCCAGTACTTC. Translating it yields CATRQDRQGETQYF.

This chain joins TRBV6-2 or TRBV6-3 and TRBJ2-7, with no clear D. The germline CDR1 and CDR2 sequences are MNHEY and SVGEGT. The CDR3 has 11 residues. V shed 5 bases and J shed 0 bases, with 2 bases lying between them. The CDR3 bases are TGTGCCAGCAGTCGCTCCTACGAGCAGTACTTC. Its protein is CASSRSYEQYF.

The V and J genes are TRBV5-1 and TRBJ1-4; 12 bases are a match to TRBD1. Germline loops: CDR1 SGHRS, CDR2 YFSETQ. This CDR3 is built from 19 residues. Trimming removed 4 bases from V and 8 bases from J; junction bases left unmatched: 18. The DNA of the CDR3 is TGCGCCAGCAGCGCCTCGGGACAGGGGGCGAAGGGGCCGGGGGAAAAACTGTTTTTT. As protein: CASSASGQGAKGPGEKLFF.

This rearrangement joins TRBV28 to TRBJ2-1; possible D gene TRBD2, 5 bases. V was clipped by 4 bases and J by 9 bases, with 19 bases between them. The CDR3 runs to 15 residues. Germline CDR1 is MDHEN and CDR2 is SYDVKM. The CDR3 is CASSSSLVRGGEQFF. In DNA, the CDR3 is TGTGCCAGCAGTTCCTCGCTAGTAAGAGGAGGTGAGCAGTTCTTC.